This T cell receptor beta chain is from a study of PD-L1 blockade in urothelial cancer. Study summary: T cells numbered a median of 141,255 in the blood samples. Study conclusions and caveats: Pretreatment TCR clonality in blood, when below the median, was predictive of better survival.

Germline assignment: CDR1 SGHVS and CDR2 FQNEAQ. V dropped 5 bases and J dropped 3; count of bases not matched to a gene: 3. The CDR3 is 15 residues long. Here immunoSEQ multiplex PCR was the method, and the copy in TCRdb shows in-frame clones only, minus some. This sample has 58,000 or so clones, with 86% found just once. On this clone: What it binds is unknown.

The patients' disease, urothelial carcinoma, was locally advanced or metastatic. All patients handed over anywhere from 1 to 8 samples, pretreatment and on-treatment. The V gene is TRBV7-8, the J gene TRBJ2-2, with TRBD2 matching 10 bases. The input for sequencing was PBMCs, taken around atezolizumab (anti-PD-L1) treatment. This receptor was obtained from a man in his fifties with urothelial cancer. The CDR3 spells CASSRTSGYTGELFF. The CDR3 DNA sequence: TGTGCCAGCAGCCGGACTAGCGGTTACACCGGGGAGCTGTTTTTT. Based on the CDR3 plus reference TRBV7-8 and TRBJ2-2, the full variable domain is GAGVSQSPRYKVAKRGQDVALRCDPISGHVSLFWYQQALGQGPEFLTYFQNEAQLDKSGLPSDRFFAERPEGSVSTLKIQRTQQEDSAVYLCASSRTSGYTGELFFGEGSRLTVL.